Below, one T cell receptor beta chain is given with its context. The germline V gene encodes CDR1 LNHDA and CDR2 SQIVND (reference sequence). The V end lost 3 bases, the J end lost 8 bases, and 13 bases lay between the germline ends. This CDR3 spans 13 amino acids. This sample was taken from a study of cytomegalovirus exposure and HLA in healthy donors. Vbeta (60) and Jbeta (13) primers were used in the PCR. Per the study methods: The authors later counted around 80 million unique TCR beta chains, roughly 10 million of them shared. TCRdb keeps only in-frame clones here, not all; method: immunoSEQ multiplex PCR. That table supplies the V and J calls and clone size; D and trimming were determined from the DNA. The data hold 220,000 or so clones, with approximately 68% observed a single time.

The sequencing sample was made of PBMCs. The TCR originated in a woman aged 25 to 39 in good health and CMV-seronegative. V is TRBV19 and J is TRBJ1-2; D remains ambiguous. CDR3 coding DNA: TGTGCCAGTAGTATGGCGGTCTCTATCGGCTACACCTTC. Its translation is CASSMAVSIGYTF.